What follows describes a single T cell receptor beta chain. The antigen is unknown. In the same sample, other DNA sequences code for this CDR3. The data originate from a study of T cell responses to AZD1222 COVID-19 vaccine. Across the study: Pooling of second doses given at about 4 or about 12 weeks was done.

Sequencing used immunoSEQ multiplex PCR; TCRdb keeps in-frame clones, though not all of them. The sample consists of 120,000 or so clones, approximately 85% of them appearing once. V lost 1 base and J lost 5; bases outside the gene matches: 2. The germline CDR1 and CDR2 sequences are SGHTA and FQGNSA. This CDR3 region has 14 residues. Study conclusions and caveats: Among those given AZD1222, only six were seropositive at baseline.

The rearrangement links TRBV7-2 to TRBJ1-2, with 9 positions matching TRBD1. This specimen was peripheral blood, taken on day 0 of AZD1222 vaccination. This sequence originates from an adult in good health. CDR3 DNA sequence: TGTGCCAGCAGCTTAGACAGGGGGCTATATGGCTACACCTTC. It specifies CASSLDRGLYGYTF.